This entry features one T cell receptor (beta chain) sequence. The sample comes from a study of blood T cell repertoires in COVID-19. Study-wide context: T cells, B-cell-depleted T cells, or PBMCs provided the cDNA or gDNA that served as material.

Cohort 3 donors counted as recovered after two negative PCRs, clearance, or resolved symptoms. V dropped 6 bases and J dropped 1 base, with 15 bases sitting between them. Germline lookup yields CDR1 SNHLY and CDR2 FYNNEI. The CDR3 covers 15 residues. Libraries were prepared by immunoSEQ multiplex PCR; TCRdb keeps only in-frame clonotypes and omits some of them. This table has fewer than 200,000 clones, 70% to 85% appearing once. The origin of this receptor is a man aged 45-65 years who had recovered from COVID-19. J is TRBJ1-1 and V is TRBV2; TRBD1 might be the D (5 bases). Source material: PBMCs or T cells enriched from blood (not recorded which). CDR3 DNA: TGTGCCAGCAGCCCGTCGCCGGGGGGGAACACTGAAGCTTTCTTT. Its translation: CASSPSPGGNTEAFF.